Following are 19 T cell receptor beta chains from one sample sequenced in a study of blood T cell repertoires in COVID-19. Here immunoSEQ multiplex PCR was the method, and the copy in TCRdb shows in-frame clones only, minus some. The table records around 400,000 clones, around 92% of them present only once. The material sequenced was PBMCs or T cells enriched from blood (not recorded which). These receptors originate from a woman aged 25 to 39 who had recovered from COVID-19.

This clone is a singleton in its sample. The V gene is TRBV7-6, the J gene TRBJ2-1; TRBD1 aligns across 10 bases. Germline V CDR1 and CDR2: SGHVS, FNYEAQ. The ends lost 5 bases at V and 3 bases at J; junction bases unmatched: 10. This CDR3 contains 17 residues. The CDR3 DNA is TGTGCCAGCAGCCGCGACAGGGGGCCGACGGTCTACAATGAGCAGTTCTTC. Translated, it gives CASSRDRGPTVYNEQFF.

The chain carries TRBV12-3 or TRBV12-4 and TRBJ2-5; no reliable D call. The CDR3 is made up of 12 amino acids. Trimming removed 3 bases from V and 2 bases from J, with 4 bases in between. The chain's CDR3 is CASSFKQETQYF. For the CDR3, the DNA is TGTGCCAGCAGTTTTAAACAAGAGACCCAGTACTTC.

The chain is built from TRBV3-1 (or the pseudogene TRBV3-2) and TRBJ2-2, with D perhaps matching TRBD1 (5 bases). The CDR3 loop spans 14 amino acids. The germline gives CDR1 LGHDT, CDR2 YNNKEL (reference sequence). V was trimmed by 1 base and J by 5 bases, leaving 8 bases between them. The CDR3 DNA follows: TGTGCCAGCAGCCAAGTCCAGGGAACCGGGGAGCTGTTTTTT. Its protein is CASSQVQGTGELFF.

The gene calls are TRBV7-8 and TRBJ1-2; TRBD1 matches 9 bases. The germline gives CDR1 SGHVS, CDR2 FQNEAQ. This CDR3 has 14 residues. V lost 0 bases to trimming and J lost 8 bases; unmatched junction nucleotides: 4. Written as DNA, the CDR3 is TGTGCCAGCAGCTTAGCTACAGGGGGCGCGGGCTACACCTTC. Its protein product is CASSLATGGAGYTF.

This chain joins TRBV15 and TRBJ1-2, with D tentatively TRBD1 (6 bases). Germline V gene data show CDR1 as LNHNV and CDR2 as YYDKDF (reference sequence). This CDR3 region has 11 residues. Trimming shortened V by 0 bases and J by 12 bases, and 8 bases separated the two germline ends. In nucleotides, the CDR3 is TGTGCCACCAGCAGAGAGGGGGCGCACACCTTC. It is translated as CATSREGAHTF.

The chain is built from TRBV30 and TRBJ1-1; no definite D call. Trimming removed 0 bases at V and 1 base at J, with 12 bases between. Germline assignment: CDR1 GTSNPN and CDR2 SVGIG (reference sequence). This CDR3 region has 15 residues. CDR3: CAWSVRWERNTEAFF. CDR3 nucleotide sequence: TGTGCCTGGAGTGTACGCTGGGAGAGGAACACTGAAGCTTTCTTT.

J is TRBJ2-5 and V is TRBV10-1, with 8 bases lining up with TRBD1. Unmatched junction bases numbered 7, after V lost 5 bases and J lost 5 bases. CDR1 is WNHNN, CDR2 SYGVQD, per germline (reference sequence). This CDR3 region has 14 residues. The CDR3 protein is CASSRDRGDETQYF. CDR3 nucleotides: TGCGCCAGCAGTCGCGACAGGGGTGATGAGACCCAGTACTTC.

The chain uses TRBV5-1 and TRBJ1-2; a possible D gene is TRBD1 (6 bases). The CDR3 totals 15 residues. Per the germline V gene, CDR1 is SGHRS and CDR2 is YFSETQ. V was shortened by 4 bases and J by 3 bases, with 16 bases between the two germline ends. The CDR3 loop is CASSLGGGLDYGYTF. DNA for the CDR3: TGCGCCAGCAGCCTCGGCGGGGGGCTGGACTATGGCTACACCTTC.

V usage is TRBV9 and J usage is TRBJ2-3; 8 bases line up with TRBD1. V shed 3 bases, J shed 4 bases, and the junction held 10 bases outside the gene matches. From germline, CDR1 is SGDLS and CDR2 YYNGEE. The CDR3 is 16 residues long. The CDR3 region is CASSERSGGTADTQYF. The DNA for the CDR3 is TGTGCCAGCAGCGAGAGATCAGGGGGCACCGCAGATACGCAGTATTTT.

This chain connects TRBV9 to TRBJ2-7, with D hard to call. Germline loops: CDR1 SGDLS, CDR2 YYNGEE. V lost 4 bases to trimming and J lost 0 bases, with 17 bases between them. The CDR3 consists of 16 residues. As DNA, the CDR3 is TGTGCCAGCAGCCCCCGGTTAGCCTCGGGCTCCTACGAGCAGTACTTC. This encodes CASSPRLASGSYEQYF.

The CDR3 DNA is TGCAGCGTTGAAGGCAGATACACTGAAGCTTTCTTT. Translating it yields CSVEGRYTEAFF. The rearrangement joins TRBV29-1 to TRBJ1-1, with D hard to call. Trimming removed 1 base from V and 3 bases from J, with 6 bases in between. Per the germline V gene, CDR1 is SQVTM and CDR2 is ANQGSEA. CDR3 length equals 12 residues.

V usage is TRBV4-1 and J usage is TRBJ2-7, with no clear D. Between the trimmed V and J ends, which lost 1 base and 12 bases, there was a span of 19 bases. Germline V lookup: CDR1 MGHRA, CDR2 YSYEKL. This CDR3 comprises 14 residues. The CDR3 bases are TGCGCCAGCAGCCAAGTGACCAGGAAGCAAGACCGGTACTTC. Its protein is CASSQVTRKQDRYF.

V and J are TRBV5-6 and TRBJ1-2, with TRBD1 matching 9 bases. The trim removed 8 bases at V and 5 bases at J, leaving 13 bases unmatched. This CDR3 is built from 15 residues. The germline gives CDR1 SGHDT, CDR2 YYEEEE. The CDR3 reads CARRVGGQGNYGYTF. CDR3 DNA: TGTGCCAGACGTGTGGGGGGACAGGGAAATTATGGCTACACCTTC.

The chain uses TRBV19 and TRBJ1-2; D is uncertain. Germline CDR1 and CDR2: LNHDA and SQIVND (reference sequence). V was pared by 6 bases and J by 5 bases, with 16 bases between. The CDR3 spans 14 residues. The CDR3 here is CASRLAAARYGYTF. The CDR3 DNA is TGTGCCAGTAGACTGGCTGCTGCGCGGTATGGCTACACCTTC. The full variable domain, completed using reference TRBV19 and TRBJ1-2, is DGGITQSPKYLFRKEGQNVTLSCEQNLNHDAMYWYRQDPGQGLRLIYYSQIVNDFQKGDIAEGYSVSREKKESFPLTVTSAQKNPTAFYLCASRLAAARYGYTFGSGTRLTVV.

The DNA for the CDR3 is TGTGCCAGCAGCGAGGCGGAACGCCTGTACGAGCAGTACTTC. Translating it yields CASSEAERLYEQYF. The chain links TRBV6-5 to TRBJ2-7, with D unresolved. Looked up from germline, CDR1 is MNHEY and CDR2 is SVGAGI. V shed 6 bases and J shed 4 bases, with 16 bases lying between them. This CDR3 has 14 amino acids.

This chain links TRBV7-9 with TRBJ2-5, with TRBD1 matching over 9 bases. Germline assignment: CDR1 SEHNR and CDR2 FQNEAQ (reference sequence). This CDR3 region has 15 residues. J was trimmed by 5 bases and V by 7 bases; bases with no gene match: 11. CDR3 residues: CASTVPQGAGETQYF. The CDR3 nucleotides are TGTGCCAGCACAGTCCCACAGGGGGCGGGGGAGACCCAGTACTTC.

This chain links TRBV7-3 with TRBJ2-5; 9 bases agree with TRBD1. The length of the CDR3 is 14 residues. The V gene end was trimmed by 4 bases and the J gene end by 5 bases; junction bases not matched to a gene: 5. Germline V lookup: CDR1 SGHTA, CDR2 FQGTGA. The CDR3 spells CASSSRGQGETQYF. The CDR3 coding sequence is TGTGCCAGCAGCTCCCGCGGACAGGGGGAGACCCAGTACTTC.

This chain joins TRBV10-3 and TRBJ2-3; the D gene is possibly TRBD2 (6 bases). This CDR3 spans 14 amino acids. V was pared by 10 bases and J by 2 bases, with 16 bases between. CDR1 is ENHRY and CDR2 is SYGVKD in the germline V gene. The CDR3 region is CATSRSGDTDTQYF. The CDR3 region has the DNA TGTGCCACTTCACGTAGCGGAGACACAGATACGCAGTATTTT.

Here the CDR3 reads CASSLTGVGSYEQYF. The DNA of the CDR3 is TGTGCCAGCAGTTTGACAGGGGTTGGCTCCTACGAGCAGTACTTC. The V call is TRBV27, the J call TRBJ2-7, with 8 bases matching TRBD1. The CDR3 is 15 residues long. Trimming cost V 3 bases and J 0 bases; bases outside gene matches: 4. Germline values: CDR1 MNHEY, CDR2 SMNVEV (reference sequence).